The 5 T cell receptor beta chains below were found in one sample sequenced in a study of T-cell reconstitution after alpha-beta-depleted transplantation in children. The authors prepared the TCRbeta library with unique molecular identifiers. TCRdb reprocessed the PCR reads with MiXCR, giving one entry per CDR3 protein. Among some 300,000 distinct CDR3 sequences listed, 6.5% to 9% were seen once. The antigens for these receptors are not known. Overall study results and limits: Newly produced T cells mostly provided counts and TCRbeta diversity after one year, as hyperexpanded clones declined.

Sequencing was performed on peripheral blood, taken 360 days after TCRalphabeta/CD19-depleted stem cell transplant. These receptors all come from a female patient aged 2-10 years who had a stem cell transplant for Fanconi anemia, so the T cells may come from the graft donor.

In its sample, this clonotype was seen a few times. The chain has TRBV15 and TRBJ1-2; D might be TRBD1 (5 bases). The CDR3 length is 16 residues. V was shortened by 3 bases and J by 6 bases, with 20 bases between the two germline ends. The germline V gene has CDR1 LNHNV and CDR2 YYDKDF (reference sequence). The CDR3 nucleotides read TGTGCCACCAGCAGTTTGCAGGGTGAGGTTATTGATGGCTACACCTTC. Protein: CATSSLQGEVIDGYTF.

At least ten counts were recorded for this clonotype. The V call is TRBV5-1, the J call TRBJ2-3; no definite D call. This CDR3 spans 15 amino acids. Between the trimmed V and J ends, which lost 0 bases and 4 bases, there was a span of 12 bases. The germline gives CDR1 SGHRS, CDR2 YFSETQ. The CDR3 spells CASSLANSRADTQYF. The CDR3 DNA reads TGCGCCAGCAGCTTGGCAAACTCTCGAGCAGATACGCAGTATTTT.

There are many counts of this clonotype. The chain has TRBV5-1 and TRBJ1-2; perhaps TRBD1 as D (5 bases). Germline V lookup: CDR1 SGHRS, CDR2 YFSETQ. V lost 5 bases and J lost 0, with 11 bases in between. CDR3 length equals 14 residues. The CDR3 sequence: CASRPRVANYGYTF. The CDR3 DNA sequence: TGCGCCAGCAGACCCAGGGTAGCTAACTATGGCTACACCTTC.

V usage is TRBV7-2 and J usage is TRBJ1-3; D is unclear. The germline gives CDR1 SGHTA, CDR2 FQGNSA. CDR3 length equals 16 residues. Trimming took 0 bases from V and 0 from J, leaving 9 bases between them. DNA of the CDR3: TGTGCCAGCAGCTTAGCGTGGACCTACTCTGGAAACACCATATATTTT. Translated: CASSLAWTYSGNTIYF. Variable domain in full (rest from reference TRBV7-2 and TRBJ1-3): GAGVSQSPSNKVTEKGKDVELRCDPISGHTALYWYRQSLGQGLEFLIYFQGNSAPDKSGLPSDRFSAERTGGSVSTLTIQRTQQEDSAVYLCASSLAWTYSGNTIYFGEGSWLTVV.

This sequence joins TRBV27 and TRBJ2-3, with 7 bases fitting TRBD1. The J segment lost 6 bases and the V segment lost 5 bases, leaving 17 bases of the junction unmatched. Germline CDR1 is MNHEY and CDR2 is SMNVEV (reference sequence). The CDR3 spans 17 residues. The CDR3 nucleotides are TGTGCCAGCAGTCCCCACCTCTACAGGGGTAGTCCGGATACGCAGTATTTT. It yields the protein CASSPHLYRGSPDTQYF.